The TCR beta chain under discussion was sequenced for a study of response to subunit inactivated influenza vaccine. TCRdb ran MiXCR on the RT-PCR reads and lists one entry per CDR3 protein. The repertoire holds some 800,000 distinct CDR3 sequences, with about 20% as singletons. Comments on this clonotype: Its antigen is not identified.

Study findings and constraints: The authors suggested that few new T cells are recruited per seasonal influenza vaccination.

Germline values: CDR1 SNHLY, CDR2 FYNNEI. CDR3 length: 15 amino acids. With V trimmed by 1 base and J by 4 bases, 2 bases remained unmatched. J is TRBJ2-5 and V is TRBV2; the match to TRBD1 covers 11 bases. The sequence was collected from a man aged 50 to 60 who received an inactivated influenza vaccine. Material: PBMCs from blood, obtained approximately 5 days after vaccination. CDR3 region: CASSEVGTGGETQYF. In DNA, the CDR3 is TGTGCCAGCAGTGAAGTGGGGACAGGGGGAGAGACCCAGTACTTC.